Following are 32 T cell receptor beta chains from one sample sequenced in a study of blood T cells in healthy people across ages. Alongside a J-beta primer mix, a sample-barcoded 5' primer served in a second PCR lasting about 7 to 11 cycles. TCRdb reanalysed the 5' RACE reads using MiXCR and keeps one entry per CDR3 protein. The sample gives around 800,000 distinct CDR3 sequences, approximately 53% of which show up once; around 40% is in the top ten. The specimen was blood. The receptors shown here come from an elderly man in good health.

The rearrangement links TRBV20-1 to TRBJ2-7; 9 nucleotides match TRBD2. CDR3 length: 14 residues. V shed 1 base and J 2 bases; nucleotides not matched to a gene: 3. Germline V gene sequence: CDR1 DFQATT, CDR2 SNEGSKA (reference sequence). CDR3 bases: TGCAGTGCTAGAGCCCTAGCGGGAACCTACGAGCAGTACTTC. This translates into CSARALAGTYEQYF.

The V and J genes are TRBV9 and TRBJ1-6; D is uncertain. The CDR3 spans 14 residues. The germline gives CDR1 SGDLS, CDR2 YYNGEE. Trimming removed 1 base at V and 5 bases at J, with 7 bases between. CDR3: CASSVTRDNSPLHF. Here the CDR3 DNA reads TGTGCCAGCAGCGTAACCAGAGATAATTCACCCCTCCACTTT.

V and J are TRBV12-5 and TRBJ2-1, with 14 positions matching TRBD2. J lost 6 bases, V lost 5 bases, and 3 bases had no gene match. This CDR3 contains 15 residues. Germline CDR1 and CDR2: LGHNT and FRNRAP. CDR3 sequence: CASGTGTSGSNEQFF. The CDR3 DNA is TGTGCTAGTGGTACCGGGACTAGCGGGAGCAATGAGCAGTTCTTC. The whole variable domain, filled in from reference TRBV12-5 and TRBJ2-1, reads DARVTQTPRHKVTEMGQEVTMRCQPILGHNTVFWYRQTMMQGLELLAYFRNRAPLDDSGMPKDRFSAEMPDATLATLKIQPSEPRDSAVYFCASGTGTSGSNEQFFGPGTRLTVL.

The V call is TRBV7-2, the J call TRBJ2-1; D not certain. The CDR3 is 14 amino acids. Looked up from germline, CDR1 is SGHTA and CDR2 is FQGNSA. Deletions cut 2 bases from V and 5 bases from J, with 10 bases between. The CDR3 spells CASSLKWPHNEQFF. DNA of the CDR3: TGTGCCAGCAGCTTAAAATGGCCCCACAATGAGCAGTTCTTC.

The chain recombines TRBV5-4 with TRBJ2-4; D may correspond to TRBD1 or TRBD2 (7 bases each). CDR1 is SGHNT and CDR2 is YYREEE in the germline V gene (reference sequence). Trimming stripped 4 bases from V and 0 bases from J, with 14 bases between. CDR3 length: 16 residues. CDR3 protein: CASSAAGGEAKNIQYF. Here the CDR3 DNA reads TGTGCCAGCAGCGCCGCAGGGGGGGAAGCCAAAAACATTCAGTACTTC.

In its sample, this clonotype was seen a few times. The V gene is TRBV11-3, the J gene TRBJ2-5; D gene unclear. The CDR3 loop spans 15 amino acids. V was clipped by 5 bases and J by 0 bases, with 13 bases between them. The V gene's germline CDR1 is SGHNT and CDR2 YENEEA. The CDR3 DNA follows: TGTGCCAGCAGCGACCCGACCGAGTACCAAGAGACCCAGTACTTC. It is translated as CASSDPTEYQETQYF.

This clonotype turned up a few times. The gene calls are TRBV20-1 and TRBJ2-1; perhaps TRBD1 as D (8 bases). Deletions cut 7 bases from V and 6 bases from J, with 16 bases between. Germline V gene sequence: CDR1 DFQATT, CDR2 SNEGSKA (reference sequence). The CDR3 is 13 residues long. The CDR3 is CSVSDREGNEQFF. CDR3 bases: TGCAGTGTCTCGGACAGGGAGGGCAATGAGCAGTTCTTC.

This clonotype was detected only a few times. The rearrangement uses TRBV5-1 and TRBJ2-7; 8 bases are shared with TRBD1. The CDR3 has 15 residues. Per germline, CDR1 SGHRS and CDR2 YFSETQ. Trimming took 1 base from V and 4 from J; bases not matched to a gene: 7. CDR3 sequence: CASSLMAGGEYEQYF. The CDR3 DNA reads as TGCGCCAGCAGCTTGATGGCAGGGGGCGAATACGAGCAGTACTTC.

The chain employs TRBV5-5 and TRBJ1-2, with 7 bases matching TRBD1. The junction had 8 bases not matched to a gene; V was cut back by 4 bases and J by 5 bases. The CDR3 consists of 14 residues. In germline, CDR1 is SGHKS, CDR2 YYEKEE (reference sequence). CDR3 DNA sequence: TGTGCCAGCAGCCAAGGGAACAGGGGATATGGCTACACCTTC. This encodes CASSQGNRGYGYTF.

The chain has TRBV20-1 and TRBJ1-4; no definite D call. The CDR3 runs 13 residues. Trimming stripped 1 base from V and 6 bases from J, with 9 bases between. The germline V gene has CDR1 DFQATT and CDR2 SNEGSKA (reference sequence). The CDR3 loop reads CSARGAGDEKLFF. The CDR3 DNA follows: TGCAGTGCTAGAGGGGCTGGGGATGAAAAACTGTTTTTT.

This chain's CDR3 is CASSYRDGGPYEQYF. CDR3 coding DNA: TGTGCCAGCAGTTACCGCGACGGGGGACCCTACGAGCAGTACTTC. The chain is built from TRBV6-5 and TRBJ2-7; possible D gene TRBD2, 6 bases. The germline V gene encodes CDR1 MNHEY and CDR2 SVGAGI. The V end lost 2 bases, the J end lost 2 bases, and 13 bases lay between the germline ends. The CDR3 has 15 residues.

The V call is TRBV6-1, the J call TRBJ2-6, with D perhaps TRBD1 (5 bases). Trimming stripped 1 base from V and 0 bases from J, with 13 bases between. Germline loops: CDR1 MNHNS, CDR2 SASEGT. There are 18 residues in the CDR3. The chain's CDR3 is CASSEDRFPLSGANVLTF. In DNA, the CDR3 is TGTGCCAGCAGTGAAGACAGGTTCCCCCTCTCTGGGGCCAACGTCCTGACTTTC.

The rearrangement links TRBV3-1 to TRBJ2-1; 15 positions match TRBD2. V lost 4 bases to trimming and J lost 3 bases; unmatched junction nucleotides: 1. The germline CDR1 and CDR2 sequences are LGHDT and YNNKEL (reference sequence). The CDR3 covers 16 residues. The CDR3: CASSRTSGRVYNEQFF. The CDR3 nucleotides read TGTGCCAGCAGCCGGACTAGCGGGAGGGTCTACAATGAGCAGTTCTTC.

The chain has TRBV27 and TRBJ2-1; 10 bases line up with TRBD1. Losses at the gene ends were 10 bases for V and 11 bases for J; bases not matched to a gene: 11. This CDR3 is 13 amino acids long. The germline CDR1 and CDR2 sequences are MNHEY and SMNVEV (reference sequence). In DNA, the CDR3 is TGTGCCACTTCGGGACAGGGGAGGAATAAGCAGTTCTTC. Amino acid sequence: CATSGQGRNKQFF.

The chain combines TRBV10-2 with TRBJ1-5; weak D call: TRBD1 (5 bases). The ends were cut back, 6 bases at V and 1 base at J, with 7 bases in the middle. The CDR3 is 13 amino acids. Germline V gene lookup returns CDR1 WSHSY and CDR2 SAAADI. In nucleotides, the CDR3 is TGCGCCAGCAGGGACAAGAGCAATCAGCCCCAGCATTTT. It translates to CASRDKSNQPQHF.

This clonotype was detected only a few times. The chain employs TRBV4-2 and TRBJ2-7, with a tentative D call TRBD1 (6 bases). CDR1 and CDR2 from the germline V gene are LGHNA and YNFKEQ. Trimming left V 1 base short and J 6 bases short, with 13 bases between. The CDR3 is 14 amino acids. CDR3 amino acids: CASSQGLEGGEQYF. In DNA, the CDR3 is TGTGCCAGCAGCCAAGGTCTAGAAGGGGGCGAGCAGTACTTC.

The J gene is TRBJ1-6, the V gene TRBV7-3, with unresolved D. The CDR3 contains 15 residues. V lost 4 bases to trimming and J lost 4 bases, with 11 bases between them. Germline V gene data show CDR1 as SGHTA and CDR2 as FQGTGA. The CDR3 reads CASSSQTSYNSPLHF. In DNA form, the CDR3 reads TGTGCCAGCAGCTCACAGACATCTTATAATTCACCCCTCCACTTT.

V usage is TRBV4-1 and J usage is TRBJ2-5; 8 nucleotides align to TRBD2. The germline CDR1 and CDR2 sequences are MGHRA and YSYEKL. V lost 6 bases and J lost 0; bases outside the gene matches: 9. The CDR3 length is 16 residues. The CDR3, as DNA: TGCGCCAGCAGTAAGACTAGCGCTATTAACCAAGAGACCCAGTACTTC. It translates to CASSKTSAINQETQYF.

This clonotype was observed a single time. The V call is TRBV7-2, the J call TRBJ2-1; 11 bases map to TRBD2. V lost 1 base to trimming and J lost 8 bases; unmatched junction nucleotides: 10. CDR3 size: 17 residues. Germline loops: CDR1 SGHTA, CDR2 FQGNSA. The CDR3 here is CASSLGSSGRLGHEQFF. CDR3 DNA: TGTGCCAGCAGCTTAGGGTCTAGCGGGAGGTTGGGGCATGAGCAGTTCTTC.

The genes are TRBV19 and TRBJ2-1; the D is unclear. Trimming removed 1 base at V and 1 base at J, with 5 bases between. The germline gives CDR1 LNHDA, CDR2 SQIVND (reference sequence). The CDR3 contains 14 residues. CDR3 sequence: CASSIGGSYNEQFF. The CDR3 bases are TGTGCCAGTAGTATAGGGGGTTCCTACAATGAGCAGTTCTTC.

A single count supports this clonotype. The chain links TRBV20-1 to TRBJ1-5, with 8 nucleotides matching TRBD1. The ends lost 4 bases at V and 7 bases at J; junction bases unmatched: 6. The germline CDR1 and CDR2 sequences are DFQATT and SNEGSKA (reference sequence). The CDR3 has 13 residues. The CDR3 nucleotides read TGCAGTGCTATTCAGGGGGCTCTGCAGCCCCAGCATTTT. This translates into CSAIQGALQPQHF.

The V call is TRBV5-1, the J call TRBJ2-1; TRBD2 matches at 7 bases. Unmatched junction bases numbered 16, after V lost 4 bases and J lost 6 bases. The length of the CDR3 is 17 residues. The germline CDR1 and CDR2 sequences are SGHRS and YFSETQ. The CDR3 bases are TGCGCCAGCAGCCCGGGAGACCCGGGACTAAGGCCCAATGAGCAGTTCTTC. It is translated as CASSPGDPGLRPNEQFF.

The rearrangement links TRBV29-1 to TRBJ2-5, with TRBD1 as a possible D gene (6 bases). CDR1 and CDR2 from the germline V gene are SQVTM and ANQGSEA. The CDR3 length is 12 residues. V lost 4 bases and J 6 bases, leaving 12 bases between the germline ends. CDR3 region: CSVGDTGKTQYF. The CDR3 nucleotides are TGCAGCGTTGGGGACACTGGGAAGACCCAGTACTTC.

The rearrangement links TRBV19 to TRBJ2-5; 7 bases match TRBD1. The CDR3 runs to 16 residues. The V gene end was trimmed by 1 base and the J gene end by 4 bases; junction bases not matched to a gene: 9. Germline CDR1 is LNHDA and CDR2 is SQIVND (reference sequence). This CDR3 is CASSIVGTVTRETQYF. CDR3 coding DNA: TGTGCCAGTAGTATAGTAGGGACAGTGACTCGAGAGACCCAGTACTTC.

This chain links TRBV6-1 with TRBJ2-5, with D perhaps matching TRBD2 (5 bases). V lost 6 bases to trimming and J lost 5 bases, with 13 bases between them. Germline CDR1 MNHNS, CDR2 SASEGT. The CDR3 has 13 residues. As DNA, the CDR3 is TGTGCCAGCAGCCGCCGGGATCGGGAGACCCAGTACTTC. Amino acid sequence: CASSRRDRETQYF.

The chain employs TRBV29-1 and TRBJ2-2; TRBD1 is a possible D gene (6 bases). This CDR3 is built from 14 residues. V was clipped by 4 bases and J by 4 bases, with 13 bases between them. Germline V lookup: CDR1 SQVTM, CDR2 ANQGSEA. The CDR3 DNA sequence: TGCAGCGTTGCAGTGAGGGGGACCACCGGGGAGCTGTTTTTT. Translated: CSVAVRGTTGELFF.

In the case of this clonotype: Mismatch with germline at one junction end may stem from a read error. The V and J genes are TRBV10-2 and TRBJ1-6; D might be TRBD1 (5 bases). The V gene's germline CDR1 is WSHSY and CDR2 SAAADI. The CDR3 totals 14 residues. CDR3 nucleotide sequence: TGCGCCAGCAGGGGTGACAGAGATAATTCACCCCCCCACTTT. Protein sequence: CASRGDRDNSPPHF.

This chain links TRBV18 with TRBJ2-1; 14 nucleotides line up with TRBD2. V gave up 3 bases and J gave up 5 bases; unmatched junction bases: 3. The germline CDR1 and CDR2 sequences are KGHSH and LQKENI. This CDR3 region has 16 residues. For the CDR3, the DNA is TGTGCCAGCTCACCGGGACTAGCGGGAGACGACAATGAGCAGTTCTTC. It is translated as CASSPGLAGDDNEQFF.

The chain combines TRBV27 with TRBJ1-2, with a weak D call TRBD1 (5 bases). Trimming took off 1 base at V and 4 bases at J, with 7 bases between the two ends. CDR3 length: 13 amino acids. Looked up from germline, CDR1 is MNHEY and CDR2 is SMNVEV (reference sequence). CDR3: CASSLLGTYGYTF. CDR3 DNA sequence: TGTGCCAGCAGTTTATTGGGGACCTATGGCTACACCTTC.

The CDR3 loop reads CASSLGTHTYNEQYF. Here the CDR3 DNA reads TGTGCCAGCAGCCTCGGGACACACACATACAATGAGCAGTACTTC. The V gene is TRBV28, the J gene TRBJ2-1; TRBD1 might be the D (6 bases). The J call may be wrong; the DNA end is better matched by TRBJ2-7. Germline loops: CDR1 MDHEN, CDR2 SYDVKM. This CDR3 contains 15 residues.

This clonotype was seen a single time. The gene calls are TRBV7-2 and TRBJ2-1; D unclear. Germline CDR1 SGHTA, CDR2 FQGNSA. V gave up 4 bases and J gave up 5 bases, with 15 bases separating them. The CDR3 contains 15 residues. The CDR3 bases are TGTGCCAGCAGCTGGAGTTCCGGGCTACACAATGAGCAGTTCTTC. Translation: CASSWSSGLHNEQFF. Full variable domain (remainder filled in from reference TRBV7-2 and TRBJ2-1): GAGVSQSPSNKVTEKGKDVELRCDPISGHTALYWYRQSLGQGLEFLIYFQGNSAPDKSGLPSDRFSAERTGGSVSTLTIQRTQQEDSAVYLCASSWSSGLHNEQFFGPGTRLTVL.

J is TRBJ2-1 and V is TRBV7-9; 7 bases match TRBD1. CDR1 is SEHNR and CDR2 is FQNEAQ in the germline V gene (reference sequence). After removal of 7 bases from V and 10 bases from J, the junction contained 16 bases not matched to a gene. This CDR3 comprises 15 residues. As DNA, the CDR3 is TGTGCCAGCAAATTAGGGCGACAGGGACGAGGCGAGCAGTTCTTC. It encodes CASKLGRQGRGEQFF.